Below, 22 T cell receptor beta chains from the same sample are listed, as sequenced in a study of T cells in Graves' hyperthyroidism and ophthalmopathy. Amplification of TCR beta CDR3 regions used RNA as the template. The HTBI primer set served for first-round RT-PCR of the TCR CDR3. TCRdb itself ran the multiplex PCR reads through MiXCR, one entry per CDR3 protein. The table lists about 130,000 distinct CDR3 sequences, less than 25% of them singletons. Specimen: blood. The receptors were gathered from a woman between 50 and 59 years old with Graves' hyperthyroidism that later progressed to Graves' ophthalmopathy.

The CDR3 here is CASSRTGGKGYGYTF. As DNA, the CDR3 is TGTGCCAGCAGTCGGACAGGGGGAAAAGGGTATGGCTACACCTTC. The chain has TRBV28 and TRBJ1-2; 10 bases agree with TRBD1. V shed 5 bases and J 5 bases; nucleotides not matched to a gene: 8. Germline loops: CDR1 MDHEN, CDR2 SYDVKM. This CDR3 has 15 residues.

The rearrangement joins TRBV15 to TRBJ2-5; maybe TRBD2 (5 bases). V lost 0 bases and J 7 bases, leaving 9 bases between the germline ends. Germline CDR1 LNHNV, CDR2 YYDKDF (reference sequence). The CDR3 has 13 amino acids. The CDR3 bases are TGTGCCACCAGCAGAGATAGTGCGGGGACCCAGTACTTC. This codes for CATSRDSAGTQYF.

This clonotype was seen repeatedly, ten times or more. The chain recombines TRBV29-1 with TRBJ2-3; D is ambiguous. Germline V gene data show CDR1 as SQVTM and CDR2 as ANQGSEA. The CDR3 extends over 12 amino acids. V was cut by 3 bases and J by 1 base, with 5 bases left in between. CDR3 amino acids: CSVEGGTDTQYF. In DNA form, the CDR3 reads TGCAGCGTTGAGGGCGGCACAGATACGCAGTATTTT.

V gene TRBV4-1 combines with J gene TRBJ2-7, with a tentative D call TRBD2 (5 bases). Germline loops: CDR1 MGHRA, CDR2 YSYEKL. The length of the CDR3 is 15 residues. With 0 bases removed from V and 4 bases from J, the gap between germline ends came to 13 bases. Here the CDR3 reads CASSQEALAMYEQYF. CDR3 DNA: TGCGCCAGCAGCCAAGAAGCCCTAGCTATGTACGAGCAGTACTTC.

The chain recombines TRBV10-2 with TRBJ2-7; D is perhaps TRBD1 or TRBD2 (6 bases each). Trimming left V 6 bases short and J 7 bases short, with 10 bases between. The CDR3 is 11 amino acids. Germline CDR1 and CDR2: WSHSY and SAAADI. The CDR3 DNA reads TGCGCCAGCAGCGGGGGCGCGGAGCAGTACTTC. Its protein product is CASSGGAEQYF.

This clonotype was observed a few times. The rearrangement joins TRBV6-2 or TRBV6-3 to TRBJ2-7; D might be TRBD1 (5 bases). CDR1 is MNHEY and CDR2 is SVGEGT in the germline V gene. The ends were cut back, 7 bases at V and 2 bases at J, with 15 bases in the middle. The CDR3 spans 14 residues. CDR3 nucleotides: TGTGCCAGCACCCCTCGAGTAGGGGCCTACGAGCAGTACTTC. It yields the protein CASTPRVGAYEQYF.

This sequence joins TRBV15 and TRBJ2-3; 7 nucleotides align to TRBD1. CDR3 length equals 16 residues. The germline V gene encodes CDR1 LNHNV and CDR2 YYDKDF (reference sequence). V lost 2 bases and J lost 0; bases outside the gene matches: 5. The CDR3 loop is CATSRPTGVSTDTQYF. The CDR3 DNA follows: TGTGCCACCAGCAGACCAACAGGGGTTAGCACAGATACGCAGTATTTT. Based on the CDR3 plus reference TRBV15 and TRBJ2-3, the full variable domain is DAMVIQNPRYQVTQFGKPVTLSCSQTLNHNVMYWYQQKSSQAPKLLFHYYDKDFNNEADTPDNFQSRRPNTSFCFLDIRSPGLGDTAMYLCATSRPTGVSTDTQYFGPGTRLTVL.

This clonotype was seen ten or more times. This chain connects TRBV7-2 to TRBJ2-1, with 9 bases that match TRBD2. J was trimmed by 2 bases and V by 0 bases; bases with no gene match: 2. The CDR3 consists of 16 residues. The germline CDR1 and CDR2 sequences are SGHTA and FQGNSA. Here the CDR3 reads CASSLAAGGPYNEQFF. The CDR3 DNA is TGTGCCAGCAGCTTAGCGGCGGGAGGGCCCTACAATGAGCAGTTCTTC.

The sample holds many counts of this clonotype. This CDR3 is CSARATLGSGANVLTF. In DNA, the CDR3 is TGCAGTGCGAGGGCGACGTTGGGCTCTGGGGCCAACGTCCTGACTTTC. The chain has TRBV20-1 and TRBJ2-6; TRBD2 might be the D (5 bases). Germline V gene data show CDR1 as DFQATT and CDR2 as SNEGSKA (reference sequence). V lost 6 bases and J lost 0, with 15 bases in between. There are 16 residues in the CDR3.

This clonotype came up many times. The rearrangement links TRBV7-2 to TRBJ2-1; possible D gene TRBD2, 6 bases. CDR1 and CDR2 from the germline V gene are SGHTA and FQGNSA. The CDR3 is made up of 15 amino acids. V shed 1 base and J shed 5 bases, with 12 bases lying between them. The CDR3 DNA reads as TGTGCCAGCAGCTTAGATGGACTAAGCCACAATGAGCAGTTCTTC. Its protein is CASSLDGLSHNEQFF.

V gene TRBV30 combines with J gene TRBJ2-3; either TRBD1 or TRBD2 may fit D (5 bases each). Trimming took 3 bases from V and 2 from J, leaving 12 bases between them. Germline-derived CDR1 and CDR2 are GTSNPN and SVGIG (reference sequence). The CDR3 runs 14 residues. The CDR3 coding sequence is TGTGCCTGGAGCGGGACGGTACTCACAGATACGCAGTATTTT. Its translation: CAWSGTVLTDTQYF.

In its sample, this clonotype was seen many times. The chain links TRBV28 to TRBJ2-3, with unresolved D. Germline loops: CDR1 MDHEN, CDR2 SYDVKM. This CDR3 is built from 10 residues. Trimming removed 5 bases at V and 7 bases at J, with 4 bases between. The CDR3 nucleotides read TGTGCCAGCAGTAGCAATACGCAGTATTTT. Protein product: CASSSNTQYF.

This chain uses TRBV14 with TRBJ2-1, with 8 bases identical to TRBD2. Germline V gives CDR1 SGHDN, CDR2 FVKESK. This CDR3 contains 15 residues. Unmatched junction bases numbered 6, after V lost 4 bases and J lost 4 bases. CDR3 coding DNA: TGTGCCAGCAGCCGGCGGGAGGCACCTTACAATGAGCAGTTCTTC. Translating it yields CASSRREAPYNEQFF.

The chain combines TRBV24-1 with TRBJ2-1; 11 nucleotides agree with TRBD2. This CDR3 contains 20 residues. J was trimmed by 1 base and V by 5 bases; bases with no gene match: 15. From germline, CDR1 is KGHDR and CDR2 SFDVKD. The CDR3 DNA follows: TGTGCCACCAGTGGGGGGGGCGGTAGGGCTAGCGGGAGGTCCTACAATGAGCAGTTCTTC. Protein sequence: CATSGGGGRASGRSYNEQFF.

In this sample, this clonotype turned up many times. V usage is TRBV28 and J usage is TRBJ2-3; 10 bases match TRBD2. CDR1 is MDHEN and CDR2 is SYDVKM in the germline V gene. CDR3 length: 15 residues. V shed 5 bases and J 9 bases; nucleotides not matched to a gene: 11. CDR3 region: CASSERAGGPGTQYF. CDR3 sequence (DNA): TGTGCCAGCAGTGAAAGAGCGGGAGGGCCGGGGACGCAGTATTTT.

This clonotype came up a few times. V and J are TRBV5-1 and TRBJ2-1, with 8 positions matching TRBD1. The ends lost 2 bases at V and 8 bases at J; junction bases unmatched: 18. Germline loops: CDR1 SGHRS, CDR2 YFSETQ. CDR3 length: 18 residues. The DNA of the CDR3 is TGCGCCAGCAGCTTAGGACAGGGCTCTTCCTCCATGGATTATGAGCAGTTCTTC. It is translated as CASSLGQGSSSMDYEQFF. The full variable domain, rest sourced from reference TRBV5-1 and TRBJ2-1, is KAGVTQTPRYLIKTRGQQVTLSCSPISGHRSVSWYQQTPGQGLQFLFEYFSETQRNKGNFPGRFSGRQFSNSRSEMNVSTLELGDSALYLCASSLGQGSSSMDYEQFFGPGTRLTVL.

This clonotype was counted a few times. The CDR3 reads CASSFPNRPAGNEQFF. The DNA for the CDR3 is TGTGCCAGCAGCTTCCCCAACCGCCCGGCCGGCAATGAGCAGTTCTTC. The chain carries TRBV5-6 and TRBJ2-1; D call uncertain. Per germline, CDR1 SGHDT and CDR2 YYEEEE. CDR3 length: 16 amino acids. Trimming cost V 2 bases and J 6 bases, with 18 bases left between them.

This clonotype was observed many times. The chain joins TRBV12-5 to TRBJ2-3; 12 nucleotides agree with TRBD2. Germline CDR1 is LGHNT and CDR2 is FRNRAP. CDR3 length: 22 residues. The V and J ends lost 0 bases and 6 bases, in that order; junction bases with no gene match: 22. In DNA, the CDR3 is TGTGCTAGTGGTTTGGTACTAGCGGGGGGCTCAGGATGGTCGGCATTGGGTGATACGCAGTATTTT. As protein: CASGLVLAGGSGWSALGDTQYF.

The chain combines TRBV9 with TRBJ2-1, with D tentatively TRBD2 (6 bases). In germline, CDR1 is SGDLS, CDR2 YYNGEE. The V end was cut by 4 bases, the J end by 6 bases, with 11 bases between. The CDR3 is made up of 13 amino acids. The CDR3 loop reads CASSTTSSNEQFF. CDR3 nucleotide sequence: TGTGCCAGCAGCACGACTAGTTCCAATGAGCAGTTCTTC.

This clonotype was seen only a few times. The genes are TRBV18 and TRBJ2-2, with 7 bases matching TRBD2. V shed 6 bases and J 5 bases; nucleotides not matched to a gene: 12. This CDR3 contains 16 residues. Germline assignment: CDR1 KGHSH and CDR2 LQKENI. CDR3 sequence reads: CASSSGRGRGTGELFF. The CDR3, as DNA: TGTGCCAGCTCCAGTGGCCGCGGGAGAGGGACCGGGGAGCTGTTTTTT.

The rearrangement uses TRBV5-1 and TRBJ2-2, with TRBD1 identical over 8 bases. The J segment lost 1 base and the V segment lost 4 bases, leaving 3 bases of the junction unmatched. This CDR3 contains 15 residues. The germline gives CDR1 SGHRS, CDR2 YFSETQ. CDR3 amino acids: CASSAGQGNTGELFF. DNA of the CDR3: TGCGCCAGCAGCGCAGGACAGGGGAACACCGGGGAGCTGTTTTTT.

V is TRBV20-1 and J is TRBJ1-6, with TRBD1 matching over 11 bases. The ends lost 5 bases at V and 7 bases at J; junction bases unmatched: 16. Per germline, CDR1 DFQATT and CDR2 SNEGSKA (reference sequence). The CDR3 is made up of 18 amino acids. In DNA form, the CDR3 reads TGCAGTGCTCGAGTGGGGACAGGGGGATTAGGGCCGAATTCACCCCTCCACTTT. The encoded protein is CSARVGTGGLGPNSPLHF.